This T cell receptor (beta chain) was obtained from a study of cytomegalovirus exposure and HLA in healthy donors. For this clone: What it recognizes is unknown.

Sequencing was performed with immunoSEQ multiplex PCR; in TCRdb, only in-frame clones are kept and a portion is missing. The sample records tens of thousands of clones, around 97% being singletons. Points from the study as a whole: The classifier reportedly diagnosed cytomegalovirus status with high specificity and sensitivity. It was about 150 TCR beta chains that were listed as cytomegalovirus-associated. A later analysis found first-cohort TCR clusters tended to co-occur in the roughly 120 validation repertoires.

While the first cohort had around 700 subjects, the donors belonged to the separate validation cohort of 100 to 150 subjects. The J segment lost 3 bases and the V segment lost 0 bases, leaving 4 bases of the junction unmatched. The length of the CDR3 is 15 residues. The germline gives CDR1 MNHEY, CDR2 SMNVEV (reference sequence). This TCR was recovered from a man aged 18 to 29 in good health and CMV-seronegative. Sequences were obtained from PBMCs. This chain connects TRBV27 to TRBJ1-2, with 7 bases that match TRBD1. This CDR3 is CASSLSRDRDYGYTF. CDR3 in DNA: TGTGCCAGCAGTTTATCGAGGGACAGAGACTATGGCTACACCTTC.